This TCR beta chain is from a study of T-cell memory formation after mild COVID-19. Study results and caveats: The pre-infection memory compartment contained some responding clones, suggesting cross-reactive memory joined.

Trimming cost V 4 bases and J 3 bases; bases outside gene matches: 14. This CDR3 is 18 amino acids long. Per germline, CDR1 LGHNA and CDR2 YNFKEQ. TCR alpha and TCR beta cDNA libraries carrying sample barcodes and UMIs were produced by 5'RACE using constant-segment primers. Each CDR3 protein gets one entry after TCRdb re-called the 5' RACE reads with MiXCR. The table shows about 310,000 distinct CDR3 sequences, with roughly a fifth occurring only once. Details on this clonotype: The antigen is undetermined.

This chain joins TRBV4-2 and TRBJ1-2; the match to TRBD1 covers 10 bases. This TCR was recovered from a man between 18 and 29 years old who had mild COVID-19 (a few samples of this study predate the infection). Cell type and time point are not known. The sequencing sample was made of PBMCs or a T cell subset sorted from them (not recorded which). Written as DNA, the CDR3 is TGTGCCAGCAGCCGAACCGGGACAGGGGTTTCGACGGACTATGGCTACACCTTC. Protein sequence: CASSRTGTGVSTDYGYTF.